The clone carrying this TCR beta chain came up many times. Germline-derived CDR1 and CDR2 are SGHTA and FQGTGA. Trimming took 1 base from V and 1 from J, leaving 7 bases between them. The CDR3 has 14 residues. These data come from a study of regulatory T cells in long-lasting Graves disease. According to the study, TCR beta libraries were built with iRepertoire HTBI primers and CDR3-region Arm-PCR. MiXCR, applied by TCRdb to the multiplex PCR reads, yields one record per CDR3 protein. The table lists roughly 500,000 distinct CDR3 sequences, roughly 15% of them singletons. As for time point: newly diagnosed GD, antithyroid drugs for less than 3 months. TCR sequences were obtained from RNA taken from PBMCs. Another study also made use of these data, one on T cells in Graves' hyperthyroidism and ophthalmopathy. That work contributes: Diagnosis of hyperthyroidism was new in patients aged 18 to 65, and its duration was under 2 months. Researchers report that a 13 V-J model separated ophthalmopathy from stable hyperthyroidism.

The V and J genes are TRBV7-3 and TRBJ1-1; D unresolved. Source: peripheral blood mononuclear cells (PBMCs), taken at new diagnosis, from a patient treated with antithyroid drugs. This TCR was recovered from a woman between 45 and 60 years old with Graves disease. The CDR3 sequence: CASSLSGWNTEAFF. The CDR3 nucleotides read TGTGCCAGCAGCTTAAGCGGCTGGAACACTGAAGCTTTCTTT.